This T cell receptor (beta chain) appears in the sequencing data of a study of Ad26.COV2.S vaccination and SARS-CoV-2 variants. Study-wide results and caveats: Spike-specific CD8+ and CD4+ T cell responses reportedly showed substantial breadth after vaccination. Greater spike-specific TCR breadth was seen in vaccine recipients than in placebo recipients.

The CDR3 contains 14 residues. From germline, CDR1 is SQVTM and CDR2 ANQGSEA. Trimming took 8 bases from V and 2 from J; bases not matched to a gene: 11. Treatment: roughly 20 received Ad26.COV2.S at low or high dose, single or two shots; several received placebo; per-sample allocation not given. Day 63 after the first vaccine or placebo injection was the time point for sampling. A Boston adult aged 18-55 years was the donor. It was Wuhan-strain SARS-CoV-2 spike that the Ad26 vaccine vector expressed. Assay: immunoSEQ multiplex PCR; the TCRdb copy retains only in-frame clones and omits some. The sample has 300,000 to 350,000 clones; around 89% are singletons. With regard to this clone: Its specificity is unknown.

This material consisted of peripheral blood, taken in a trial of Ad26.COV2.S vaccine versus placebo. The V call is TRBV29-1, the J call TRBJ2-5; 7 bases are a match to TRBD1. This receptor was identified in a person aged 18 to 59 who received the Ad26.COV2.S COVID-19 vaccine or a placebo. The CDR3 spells CSIKETGFQETQYF. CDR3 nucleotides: TGCAGCATAAAAGAGACAGGGTTTCAAGAGACCCAGTACTTC.